This T cell receptor beta chain was captured in a study of blood T cell repertoires in COVID-19 (dated by TCRdb to about 2020). Background for the entire study: The collaborator samples originated in the United States, Italy and Spain and spanned the acute and convalescent phases of COVID-19. The prospective study material was composed of cDNA or gDNA derived from T cells, B-cell-depleted T cells, or PBMCs. The dataset comprised deeply sampled blood TCRbeta repertoires from subjects exposed to, actively infected with, or recovered from COVID-19. The repertoires were released in a freely available public database intended as a resource for research on the immune response to SARS-CoV-2. Samples came from the ongoing ImmuneRACE study (first 160 participants) plus 1,254 subjects from 6 global collaborators. Sample metadata almost always included a de-identified subject ID, COVID-19 status, age in years and sex. Where available, HLA class I and class II types were taken from metadata supplied by the sample provider and were not determined by assay-based typing. General findings and caveats noted by the study authors: The quantity of clinical and demographic metadata differed by source and by participant and was supplied without curation.

Note on this clone: What antigen it recognizes has not been identified. Per-base quality was not reported, and no clone a single base away is much larger than it.

One collaborating source in Seattle enrolled patients while the patients were actively infected and followed the patients over time throughout the course of disease. Collaborating institutions collected whole blood in K2EDTA tubes following their own protocols. For TCRbeta analysis, collaborators shipped samples in one of three forms: frozen whole blood, isolated PBMCs, or DNA extracted from either of those sample types. TCRbeta CDR3 regions were amplified from genomic DNA by means of the immunoSEQ Assay, a bias-controlled multiplex PCR. Turning to the authors' computational methods: The number of nucleated cells in each sample was estimated by amplification of reference gene primers within the assay. Sequence reads were collapsed and filtered to measure the absolute abundance of every unique TCRbeta CDR3 rearrangement. For each sample, productive Simpson clonality was calculated as the square root of Simpson's diversity index across productive rearrangements. TCRdb mirrors the immuneACCESS table, restricted to in-frame sequences. Some clones are absent from its copies; in checked studies, under half trace to an unresolved V gene, and the reason for the others is unknown. Clonal size and the V and J genes are those of that table, whereas D and trimming came from the DNA. For this sample there are 300,000 to 400,000 clones; about 87% appear just once. The ten biggest clones cover roughly 8.9% of the sample.

Spanning cysteine to phenylalanine, the CDR3 consists of 14 amino acids. The entry retains the CDR3 DNA only, 42 bases that are in frame from base 1. V is pared back by 2 bases and J by 7 bases, with 14 bases lying between the germline termini. Reading the germline V gene gives CDR1 SGHAT and CDR2 FQNNGV. The origin of this receptor is a man aged 25-45 years with COVID-19, enrolled during active disease. Recombination joined TRBV11-2 with TRBJ1-2, and perhaps TRBD1 as D gene, on 5 matching bases. The sequencing input was peripheral blood. The nucleotide sequence is given as TGTGCCAGCAGCTTATGGGGGGGGATGGGTGGCTACACCTTC. This sequence encodes CASSLWGGMGGYTF.